Reported below is one T cell receptor beta chain. This specimen comes from a study of control samples from healthy donors and cancer patients. The CDR3 sequence is 18 residues long. V shed 2 bases and J shed 0 bases, with 19 bases lying between them. CDR1 is KGHSH, CDR2 LQKENI, per germline. Data came from immunoSEQ multiplex PCR; TCRdb stores just in-frame clones and leaves some out. The repertoire consists of just over 150,000 clones, with over 85% occurring once and the leading ten covering around 8.5%. Sequenced material: blood. The receptor was derived from a woman between 35 and 50 years old in good health. The chain links TRBV18 to TRBJ1-1, with a tentative D call TRBD1 (5 bases). DNA of the CDR3: TGTGCCAGCTCACCATGGGGGGAGGTTGCAGCCATGAACACTGAAGCTTTCTTT. This sequence encodes CASSPWGEVAAMNTEAFF.